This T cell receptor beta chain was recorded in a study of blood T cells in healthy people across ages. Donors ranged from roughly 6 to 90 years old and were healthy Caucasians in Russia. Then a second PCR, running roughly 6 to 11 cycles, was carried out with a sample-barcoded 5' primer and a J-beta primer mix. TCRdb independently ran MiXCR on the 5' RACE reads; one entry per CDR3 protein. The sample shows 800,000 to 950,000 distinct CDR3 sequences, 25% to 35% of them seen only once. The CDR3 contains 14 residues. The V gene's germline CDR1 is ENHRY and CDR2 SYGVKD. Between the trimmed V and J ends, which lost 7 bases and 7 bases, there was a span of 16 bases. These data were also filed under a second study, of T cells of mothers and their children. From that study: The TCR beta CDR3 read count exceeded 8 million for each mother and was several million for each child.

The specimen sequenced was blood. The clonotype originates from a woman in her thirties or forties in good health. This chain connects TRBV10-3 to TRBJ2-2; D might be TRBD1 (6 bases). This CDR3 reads CAIKASGVRGELFF. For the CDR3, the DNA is TGTGCCATCAAGGCCTCAGGGGTTCGCGGGGAGCTGTTTTTT.